Sequencing of this T cell receptor (beta chain) was carried out in a study of response to subunit inactivated influenza vaccine. Only a few counts were recorded for this clonotype. TCRdb called the RT-PCR reads again in MiXCR, with one record for every CDR3 protein. This repertoire shows roughly 620,000 distinct CDR3 sequences, 11% found once; its top ten account for roughly 9.6%. CDR1 SGHKS and CDR2 YYEKEE come from the germline V gene (reference sequence). The CDR3 extends over 14 amino acids. The V end lost 4 bases, the J end lost 6 bases, and 16 bases lay between the germline ends. These data were also filed under a second study, of T cells expressing NK-cell markers. That publication notes: cDNA encoding TCR beta was synthesized via 5'RACE template switching incorporating UMIs.

Here the sequenced sample was PBMCs from blood, taken on the day of vaccination. This chain connects TRBV5-5 to TRBJ1-1; D call uncertain. The source is a man aged 45-65 years who received an inactivated influenza vaccine. CDR3 loop: CASSKEAHLPEAFF. CDR3 sequence (DNA): TGTGCCAGCAGCAAAGAAGCCCACCTGCCTGAAGCTTTCTTT. Using reference TRBV5-5 and TRBJ1-1 for the parts outside the CDR3, the full variable domain is DAGVTQSPTHLIKTRGQQVTLRCSPISGHKSVSWYQQVLGQGPQFIFQYYEKEERGRGNFPDRFSARQFPNYSSELNVNALLLGDSALYLCASSKEAHLPEAFFGQGTRLTVV.